These 14 T cell receptor beta chains share one sample of origin, sequenced in a study of radiotherapy plus CTLA-4 blockade in lung cancer. Data came from immunoSEQ multiplex PCR; TCRdb stores just in-frame clones and leaves some out. Of about 73,000 clones listed, around 90% are singletons. The input for sequencing was peripheral blood, taken from a patient treated with radiotherapy plus ipilimumab. The source of these receptors is a human donor with non-small cell lung cancer that progressed on radiotherapy plus ipilimumab.

The J gene is TRBJ2-3, the V gene TRBV6-5; no clear D. The germline V gene encodes CDR1 MNHEY and CDR2 SVGAGI. V gave up 6 bases and J gave up 2 bases, with 12 bases separating them. This CDR3 spans 14 amino acids. In DNA form, the CDR3 reads TGTGCCAGCAGCCCCTCTGGTTCCACAGATACGCAGTATTTT. It yields the protein CASSPSGSTDTQYF.

V and J are TRBV7-8 and TRBJ1-3; unclear D gene. The CDR3 sequence is 13 residues long. Per the germline V gene, CDR1 is SGHVS and CDR2 is FQNEAQ. The V and J ends lost 5 bases and 3 bases respectively, with 8 bases between them. The CDR3 protein is CASSPRFGNTIYF. For the CDR3, the DNA is TGTGCCAGCAGCCCACGATTTGGAAACACCATATATTTT.

The CDR3 is CASSEMGAGRADTQYF. In DNA, the CDR3 is TGCGCCAGCAGTGAGATGGGTGCAGGACGGGCAGATACGCAGTATTTT. This chain connects TRBV10-1 to TRBJ2-3; unclear D gene. There are 16 residues in the CDR3. Germline V gene sequence: CDR1 WNHNN, CDR2 SYGVQD (reference sequence). Between the trimmed V and J ends, which lost 2 bases and 4 bases, there was a span of 16 bases.

The chain links TRBV5-1 to TRBJ2-5; the D gene is possibly TRBD2 (5 bases). Trimming pared 0 bases from V and 5 bases from J, leaving 17 bases between. CDR1 and CDR2 from the germline V gene are SGHRS and YFSETQ. The CDR3 loop spans 16 amino acids. CDR3 sequence reads: CASSLGAGEREETQYF. The CDR3 nucleotides are TGCGCCAGCAGCTTGGGAGCCGGGGAAAGGGAGGAGACCCAGTACTTC. The whole variable domain, remainder taken from reference TRBV5-1 and TRBJ2-5, is KAGVTQTPRYLIKTRGQQVTLSCSPISGHRSVSWYQQTPGQGLQFLFEYFSETQRNKGNFPGRFSGRQFSNSRSEMNVSTLELGDSALYLCASSLGAGEREETQYFGPGTRLLVL.

With regard to this clone: At one end, the junction sequence differs from germline, possibly due to a read error. Other nucleotide sequences in the sample specify the same CDR3. This chain links TRBV27 with TRBJ2-3, with TRBD2 matching 14 bases. Germline values: CDR1 MNHEY, CDR2 SMNVEV (reference sequence). This CDR3 is built from 16 residues. The CDR3, as DNA: TGTGCCAGCAGTCCGGGGACTAGCGGGAGTTTGGATACACAGTATTTT. It specifies CASSPGTSGSLDTQYF.

V usage is TRBV25-1 and J usage is TRBJ1-4; 8 bases line up with TRBD1. The germline V gene has CDR1 MGHDK and CDR2 SYGVNS. The CDR3 runs 15 residues. J gave up 3 bases and V 6 bases, and 6 bases lay outside the gene matches. CDR3 amino acids: CASRETTGANEKLFF. In DNA form, the CDR3 reads TGTGCCAGCAGAGAAACGACAGGGGCTAATGAAAAACTGTTTTTT.

V is TRBV6-1 and J is TRBJ2-7, with TRBD1 matching over 9 bases. This CDR3 is 14 amino acids long. Germline V gene data show CDR1 as MNHNS and CDR2 as SASEGT. The V segment lost 7 bases and the J segment 2 bases; nucleotides outside the gene matches: 6. CDR3 amino acids: CASTRQGGPYEQYV. In nucleotides, the CDR3 is TGTGCCAGCACCCGACAGGGGGGCCCCTACGAGCAGTACGTC.

J is TRBJ2-7 and V is TRBV4-1; TRBD2 aligns across 8 bases. CDR3 length equals 16 residues. V shed 1 base and J 3 bases; nucleotides not matched to a gene: 8. Germline assignment: CDR1 MGHRA and CDR2 YSYEKL. The CDR3 bases are TGCGCCAGCAGCCAAGTCGCTCCTAGCGGGTACTACGAGCAGTACTTC. This encodes CASSQVAPSGYYEQYF.

This clone was detected once. V gene TRBV7-3 combines with J gene TRBJ2-1; tentative D call: TRBD2 (6 bases). Germline CDR1 SGHTA, CDR2 FQGTGA. V was cut by 5 bases and J by 3 bases, with 17 bases left in between. The length of the CDR3 is 16 residues. The CDR3 DNA is TGTGCCAGCAGCCTAGTAGCGGATAGAGACTACAATGAGCAGTTCTTC. It codes for CASSLVADRDYNEQFF.

The V and J genes are TRBV23-1 and TRBJ2-5, with D possibly being TRBD2 (5 bases). TRBV23-1 is designated an ORF whose function remains uncertain. V lost 2 bases and J lost 5, with 18 bases in between. This CDR3 has 16 residues. DNA of the CDR3: TGCGCCAGCAGTCAACTGATAGGCGATCCGGGGGAGACCCAGTACTTC. Translating it yields CASSQLIGDPGETQYF.

The chain uses TRBV7-3 and TRBJ2-1, with D possibly being TRBD2 (5 bases). This CDR3 has 15 residues. From germline, CDR1 is SGHTA and CDR2 FQGTGA. Trimming removed 6 bases from V and 4 bases from J, with 16 bases in between. CDR3 protein: CASSRSEGPYNEQFF. Here the CDR3 DNA reads TGTGCCAGCAGTCGAAGCGAGGGCCCGTACAATGAGCAGTTCTTC.

The chain uses TRBV6-1 and TRBJ2-5; TRBD2 might be the D (6 bases). V was shortened by 8 bases and J by 2 bases, with 12 bases between the two germline ends. Germline V gene lookup returns CDR1 MNHNS and CDR2 SASEGT. The CDR3 has 13 residues. The CDR3 DNA reads TGTGCCAGCGGAGGGGCGGGACAAGAGACCCAGTACTTC. This gives the protein CASGGAGQETQYF.

This chain uses TRBV7-9 with TRBJ2-5, with D unclear. Between the trimmed V and J ends, which lost 8 bases and 4 bases, there was a span of 17 bases. CDR3 length: 14 residues. Germline lookup yields CDR1 SEHNR and CDR2 FQNEAQ (reference sequence). CDR3 in amino acids: CASVAKGSGETQYF. CDR3 DNA sequence: TGTGCCAGCGTAGCCAAGGGCTCAGGAGAGACCCAGTACTTC.

The V call is TRBV4-1, the J call TRBJ2-7; D is perhaps TRBD2 (6 bases). Per germline, CDR1 MGHRA and CDR2 YSYEKL. V was pared by 0 bases and J by 2 bases, with 11 bases between. The CDR3 consists of 15 residues. CDR3 DNA: TGCGCCAGCAGCCAAGAGGGCGGGAAGGCCTACGAGCAGTACTTC. Its protein is CASSQEGGKAYEQYF.